Listed below are T cell receptor beta chains from one sample, sequenced in a study of T cell repertoires and HLA-DP antigens. Clones were sequenced by immunoSEQ multiplex PCR, and TCRdb holds only the in-frame ones, with some missing. The table includes about 73,000 clones, around three quarters detected once. Antigens for these TCRs are unknown. Sequencing used CD4+ T cells from PBMCs. The receptors stem from a man in his fifties or sixties in good health and CMV-seronegative. Each CDR3 is given with its conserved first and last residue. D genes are given only for firm matches. For some rows the clone size is stated as once, few or many, or as a class when expanded; others skip it.

NA | NA | TRBJ1-5 | TRBV30 | CAWSLGLGNQPQHF | TGTGCCTGGAGCCTAGGACTTGGCAATCAGCCCCAGCATTTT
NA | NA | TRBJ2-1 | TRBV5-4 | CASSLEGVARGQFF | TGTGCCAGCAGCTTGGAGGGGGTAGCGAGAGGGCAGTTCTTC
once | NA | TRBJ1-2 | TRBV7-2 | CASSSDSQNYGYTF | TGTGCCAGCAGCTCCGACAGCCAAAACTATGGCTACACCTTC
NA | TRBD2 | TRBJ2-1 | TRBV7-6 | CASSLSPTSGFVNEQFF | TGTGCCAGCAGCCTGTCCCCGACTAGCGGGTTTGTAAATGAGCAGTTCTTC
NA | NA | TRBJ2-2 | TRBV12-5 | CASGATGTVNTGELFF | TGTGCTAGTGGGGCAACCGGGACGGTGAACACCGGGGAGCTGTTTTTT
NA | NA | TRBJ2-7 | TRBV6-5 | CASSYRGQYYEQYF | TGTGCCAGCAGTTACCGTGGACAGTACTACGAGCAGTACTTC
NA | TRBD1 | TRBJ1-1 | TRBV7-6 | CASSPGQGAFF | TGTGCCAGCAGCCCGGGACAGGGGGCTTTCTTT
few | NA | TRBJ2-5 | TRBV5-1 | CASSPGEVTETQYF | TGCGCCAGCAGCCCTGGAGAGGTCACGGAGACCCAGTACTTC
NA | NA | TRBJ1-1 | TRBV25-1 | CASSGARAMNTEAFF | TGTGCCAGCAGTGGTGCCAGGGCAATGAACACTGAAGCTTTCTTT
NA | NA | TRBJ2-3 | TRBV27 | CASSLGLLDTQYF | TGTGCCAGCAGTTTAGGTCTCTTGGATACGCAGTATTTT
NA | NA | TRBJ1-5 | TRBV7-9 | CASSSLGGAWNNQPQHF | TGTGCCAGCAGCTCGCTCGGGGGAGCGTGGAACAATCAGCCCCAGCATTTT
many | NA | TRBJ1-1 | TRBV7-8 | CASSFSFGNTEAFF | TGTGCCAGCAGCTTTTCGTTCGGTAACACTGAAGCTTTCTTT
NA | TRBD2 | TRBJ2-1 | TRBV27 | CASSLKRGVGNEQFF | TGTGCCAGCAGTTTAAAGCGGGGGGTCGGAAATGAGCAGTTCTTC
NA | NA | TRBJ1-1 | TRBV9 | CASSVTQVTEAFF | TGTGCCAGCAGCGTTACACAGGTCACTGAAGCTTTCTTT